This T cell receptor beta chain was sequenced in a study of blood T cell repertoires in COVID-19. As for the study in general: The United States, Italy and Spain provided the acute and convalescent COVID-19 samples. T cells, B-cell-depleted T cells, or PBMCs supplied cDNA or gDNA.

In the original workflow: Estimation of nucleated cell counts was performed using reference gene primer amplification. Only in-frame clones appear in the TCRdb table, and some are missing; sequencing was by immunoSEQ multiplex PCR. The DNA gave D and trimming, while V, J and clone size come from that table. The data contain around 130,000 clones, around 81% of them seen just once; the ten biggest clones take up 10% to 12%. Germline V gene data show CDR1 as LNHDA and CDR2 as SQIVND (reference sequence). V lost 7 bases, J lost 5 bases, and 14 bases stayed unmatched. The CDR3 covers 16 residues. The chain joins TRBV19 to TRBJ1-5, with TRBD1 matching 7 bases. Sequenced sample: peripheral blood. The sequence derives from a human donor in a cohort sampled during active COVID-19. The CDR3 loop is CASTSAGGRGYQPQHF. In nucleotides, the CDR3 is TGTGCCAGTACCTCCGCAGGGGGTCGAGGTTATCAGCCCCAGCATTTT.